What follows are 22 T cell receptor beta chains derived from one specimen sequenced in a study of blood T cells in healthy people across ages. Together with a sample-barcoded 5' primer, a J-beta primer mix was included in a second PCR lasting about 7 to 11 cycles. TCRdb passed the 5' RACE reads through MiXCR, listing each CDR3 protein once. The sample holds some 1.8 million distinct CDR3 sequences, roughly 43% seen once. Sample: blood. Receptor source: a human donor in good health.

This clonotype came up a few times. The chain links TRBV7-3 to TRBJ2-1, with 8 bases that match TRBD1. The germline CDR1 and CDR2 sequences are SGHTA and FQGTGA. J lost 4 bases, V lost 5 bases, and 7 bases had no gene match. The CDR3 spans 15 residues. The CDR3 region is CASSLGQGEYNEQFF. The CDR3 DNA reads TGTGCCAGCAGCCTTGGACAGGGAGAATACAATGAGCAGTTCTTC.

The chain carries TRBV14 and TRBJ1-1; D is undetermined. CDR1 SGHDN and CDR2 FVKESK come from the germline V gene. This CDR3 region has 12 residues. The V end lost 0 bases, the J end lost 11 bases, and 10 bases lay between the germline ends. The CDR3 is CASSQELGWAFF. In DNA, the CDR3 is TGTGCCAGCAGCCAAGAACTAGGGTGGGCTTTCTTT.

The V call is TRBV27, the J call TRBJ2-5, with D possibly called TRBD1 or TRBD2 (5 bases each). Germline V gene sequence: CDR1 MNHEY, CDR2 SMNVEV (reference sequence). CDR3 length equals 15 residues. Trimming stripped 6 bases from V and 11 bases from J, with 25 bases between. CDR3 coding DNA: TGTGCCAGCAGCCTTTTAAGCGTCACCTTGGGGGAGCAGTACTTC. This codes for CASSLLSVTLGEQYF.

This clonotype came up a few times. This chain joins TRBV5-8 and TRBJ2-1; TRBD2 aligns across 10 bases. Germline lookup yields CDR1 SGHTS and CDR2 YDEGEE. V lost 0 bases to trimming and J lost 3 bases; unmatched junction nucleotides: 3. This CDR3 has 16 amino acids. As DNA, the CDR3 is TGTGCCAGCAGCTTGGAACTAGCGGGATTCTACAATGAGCAGTTCTTC. Amino acids: CASSLELAGFYNEQFF.

This chain joins TRBV27 and TRBJ2-4; 7 bases line up with TRBD2. Matching the DNA end better, TRBJ2-7 makes the J call doubtful. The germline V gene has CDR1 MNHEY and CDR2 SMNVEV (reference sequence). The CDR3 has 13 residues. The CDR3 reads CASRGTNSYEQYF. For the CDR3, the DNA is TGTGCCAGCAGGGGGACTAACTCCTACGAGCAGTACTTC.

The J gene is TRBJ1-5, the V gene TRBV4-3, with unresolved D. V lost 0 bases to trimming and J lost 3 bases, with 15 bases between them. Germline V lookup: CDR1 LGHNA, CDR2 YSLEER. The CDR3 length is 17 residues. The CDR3 DNA is TGCGCCAGCAGCCAAGAATTGTGGGGTTTTGCCAATCAGCCCCAGCATTTT. Translating gives CASSQELWGFANQPQHF.

This clonotype was counted a few times. J is TRBJ2-7 and V is TRBV29-1; 9 positions match TRBD1. The CDR3 is 14 residues long. Germline assignment: CDR1 SQVTM and CDR2 ANQGSEA. V lost 5 bases, J lost 0 bases, and 5 bases stayed unmatched. CDR3: CSVRQGDASYEQYF. DNA for the CDR3: TGCAGCGTTCGACAGGGGGACGCCTCCTACGAGCAGTACTTC.

The rearrangement joins TRBV7-8 to TRBJ2-7; 8 bases align to TRBD1. Per germline, CDR1 SGHVS and CDR2 FQNEAQ. The CDR3 sequence is 14 residues long. The V gene end was trimmed by 6 bases and the J gene end by 3 bases; junction bases not matched to a gene: 7. Written as DNA, the CDR3 is TGTGCCAGCAGATCCCGGGACAGGCTCTACGAGCAGTACTTC. This codes for CASRSRDRLYEQYF.

The table lists this clonotype with a few counts. The chain carries TRBV4-1 and TRBJ1-5; no firm D call. The V end was cut by 1 base, the J end by 1 base, with 8 bases between. Germline CDR1 MGHRA, CDR2 YSYEKL. The CDR3 extends over 15 amino acids. DNA for the CDR3: TGCGCCAGCAGCCAAGGTTCTTTGAGCAATCAGCCCCAGCATTTT. Its protein is CASSQGSLSNQPQHF.

The rearrangement links TRBV9 to TRBJ1-6; no clear D gene. The V gene lost 3 bases and the J gene lost 5 bases, with 3 bases spanning the gap. Germline assignment: CDR1 SGDLS and CDR2 YYNGEE. The CDR3 is made up of 12 amino acids. This CDR3 is CASSANNSPLHF. CDR3 nucleotide sequence: TGTGCCAGCAGCGCGAATAATTCACCCCTCCACTTT.

The rearrangement links TRBV25-1 to TRBJ1-2; D remains ambiguous. In germline, CDR1 is MGHDK, CDR2 SYGVNS. CDR3 length: 13 amino acids. The V and J ends lost 3 bases and 3 bases respectively, with 8 bases between them. Here the CDR3 reads CASSEGGYYGYTF. DNA of the CDR3: TGTGCCAGCAGTGAGGGAGGGTACTATGGCTACACCTTC.

The chain couples TRBV7-9 to TRBJ2-7; 9 bases fit TRBD1. The junction had 7 bases not matched to a gene; V was cut back by 4 bases and J by 3 bases. Germline CDR1 reads SEHNR; CDR2 reads FQNEAQ (reference sequence). The CDR3 is 15 amino acids. The DNA for the CDR3 is TGTGCCAGCAGCTCCTGGGGACAGGGCCTCTACGAGCAGTACTTC. Its translation: CASSSWGQGLYEQYF.

A note on this clonotype: The junction and the germline gene differ at one end; a read error may be behind it. This sequence joins TRBV6-6 and TRBJ2-1; D might be TRBD1 or TRBD2, each matching 5 bases. The CDR3 covers 13 residues. Germline V gene lookup returns CDR1 MNHNY and CDR2 SVGAGI (reference sequence). The CDR3, as DNA: TGTGCCAGCAGATACTTAGGGGACGATGAGCAGTTCTTC. Amino acids: CASRYLGDDEQFF.

This rearrangement joins TRBV7-6 to TRBJ1-1, with D possibly being TRBD1 (5 bases). Trimming stripped 7 bases from V and 4 bases from J, with 16 bases between. CDR3 length: 14 amino acids. CDR1 SGHVS and CDR2 FNYEAQ come from the germline V gene. CDR3 sequence (DNA): TGTGCCAGCAACCGGACTGATGGGGGCACTGAAGCTTTCTTT. Amino acid sequence: CASNRTDGGTEAFF.

Worth noting for this clonotype: The junction differs from germline at one of its ends, possibly a read error. The chain has TRBV4-3 and TRBJ2-1; 11 bases are a match to TRBD2. The CDR3 spans 15 residues. The germline V gene encodes CDR1 LGHNA and CDR2 YSLEER. The CDR3 region is CASSPLAGGLVERFF. In DNA, the CDR3 is TGCGCCAGCAGCCCTCTAGCGGGGGGACTGGTTGAGCGGTTCTTC.

In this sample, this clonotype turned up many times. The chain joins TRBV6-5 to TRBJ2-7; D is uncertain. The CDR3 has 13 residues. Per the germline V gene, CDR1 is MNHEY and CDR2 is SVGAGI. With 6 bases removed from V and 0 bases from J, the gap between germline ends came to 9 bases. CDR3 nucleotides: TGTGCCAGCAGCCCAGGACCCTCCTACGAGCAGTACTTC. The encoded protein is CASSPGPSYEQYF.

This rearrangement joins TRBV25-1 to TRBJ2-5; a weak D match, TRBD1 (5 bases). Trimming left V 6 bases short and J 4 bases short, with 12 bases between. Germline loops: CDR1 MGHDK, CDR2 SYGVNS. The CDR3 consists of 13 residues. The CDR3 spells CASRKGIPETQYF. CDR3 nucleotide sequence: TGTGCCAGCAGGAAGGGGATCCCAGAGACCCAGTACTTC. The full variable domain, with the rest looked up from reference TRBV25-1 and TRBJ2-5, is EADIYQTPRYLVIGTGKKITLECSQTMGHDKMYWYQQDPGMELHLIHYSYGVNSTEKGDLSSESTVSRIRTEHFPLTLESARPSHTSQYLCASRKGIPETQYFGPGTRLLVL.

V usage is TRBV5-6 and J usage is TRBJ2-7; no firm D call. V lost 0 bases and J 2 bases, leaving 9 bases between the germline ends. Germline values: CDR1 SGHDT, CDR2 YYEEEE. This CDR3 spans 14 amino acids. CDR3 in DNA: TGTGCCAGCAGCTTGGGACTCGAACCCTACGAGCAGTACTTC. This sequence encodes CASSLGLEPYEQYF.

Notes on this clonotype: The germline gene is not matched at one end of the junction; a read error may be the cause. The rearrangement uses TRBV4-3 and TRBJ2-7; TRBD2 agrees at 12 bases. The J call could be wrong; TRBJ2-1 is a better fit for the DNA end. Germline V gives CDR1 LGHNA, CDR2 YSLEER. The CDR3 has 17 residues. The DNA for the CDR3 is TGCGCCAGCAGCCGACAGAGACTAGCGGGGGCCTACGATGAGCAGTTCTTC. Protein product: CASSRQRLAGAYDEQFF.

This clonotype came up a few times. V is TRBV4-3 and J is TRBJ2-7, with a possible D match to TRBD2 (5 bases). CDR3 length: 15 residues. V dropped 2 bases and J dropped 3 bases, with 14 bases sitting between them. The germline gives CDR1 LGHNA, CDR2 YSLEER. CDR3 DNA sequence: TGCGCCAGCAGCCAACTTTTCACCGGGGACTACGAGCAGTACTTC. Amino acids: CASSQLFTGDYEQYF.

There are a few counts of this clonotype. The CDR3 here is CASSLGWTGDVGQYF. The CDR3, as DNA: TGCGCCAGCAGCTTGGGGTGGACAGGAGACGTGGGACAGTACTTC. V is TRBV5-1 and J is TRBJ2-4; 7 bases match TRBD1. The germline CDR1 and CDR2 sequences are SGHRS and YFSETQ. This CDR3 is 15 amino acids long. Trimming cost V 0 bases and J 13 bases; bases outside gene matches: 13.

The chain uses TRBV20-1 and TRBJ2-3; D unclear. CDR3 length: 12 residues. Germline V lookup: CDR1 DFQATT, CDR2 SNEGSKA (reference sequence). V lost 4 bases to trimming and J lost 4 bases, with 9 bases between them. The CDR3 DNA reads TGCAGTGCTACCCCTATCGCAGATACGCAGTATTTT. This sequence encodes CSATPIADTQYF.